This T cell receptor beta chain was identified during a study of PD-1 blockade in mismatch repair-deficient tumors. Study at large: Patients had eleven to twelve mismatch repair-deficient cancer types, all previously treated and progressing. General study results and limits: Tumor-resident clones, often undetectable pretreatment in blood, expanded then contracted after pembrolizumab.

All patients were mismatch repair deficient, assessed by either PCR or immunohistochemistry. The CDR3 totals 14 residues. The germline CDR1 and CDR2 sequences are MDHEN and SYDVKM. V lost 9 bases to trimming and J lost 6 bases; unmatched junction nucleotides: 14. Concerning this clone: Its antigen is not identified.

Assay used: immunoSEQ multiplex PCR; TCRdb lists only in-frame clones, some missing. The table has about 40,000 clones, roughly 77% seen once; the top ten hold approximately 22%. The receptor's source is an adult with mismatch repair-deficient cancer. The chain joins TRBV28 to TRBJ2-7, with 7 bases matching TRBD1. The source was peripheral blood, collected 4 weeks after starting pembrolizumab. The CDR3 DNA reads TGTGCCAGTAGAGAGGGACAGCGCCTAAGCGAGCAGTACTTC. Translating gives CASREGQRLSEQYF.